One sample yielded the 6 T cell receptor beta chains listed below, sequenced in a study of beta chain features in type 1 diabetes. Sequencing targeted expressed TCRB transcripts, as all isolated RNA had been reverse transcribed. Repertoires were generated with immunoSEQ multiplex PCR, while TCRdb's copy carries only in-frame clones and drops some. The sample shows roughly 150,000 clones, around 8.5% of them seen only once. The sequencing input was central memory CD4+ T cells from blood. All receptors derive from a man between 18 and 29 years old in good health.

The chain carries TRBV7-2 and TRBJ2-7; 11 nucleotides line up with TRBD1. Germline V CDR1 and CDR2: SGHTA, FQGNSA. The trim removed 5 bases at V and 6 bases at J, leaving 12 bases unmatched. The CDR3 sequence is 16 residues long. As DNA, the CDR3 is TGTGCCAGCAGCCCCGTTGGGACAGGGGGTCGGGGCGAGCAGTACTTC. Its translation: CASSPVGTGGRGEQYF.

This chain uses TRBV5-6 with TRBJ2-3; 8 nucleotides align to TRBD2. The CDR3 runs 15 residues. CDR1 and CDR2 from the germline V gene are SGHDT and YYEEEE. V trimming: 1 base; J trimming: 4 bases; junction bases outside the gene matches: 5. CDR3 sequence reads: CASSLRAGGSDTQYF. CDR3 DNA sequence: TGTGCCAGCAGCTTGAGGGCGGGAGGTTCAGATACGCAGTATTTT. Using reference TRBV5-6 and TRBJ2-3 for the parts outside the CDR3, the full variable domain is DAGVTQSPTHLIKTRGQQVTLRCSPKSGHDTVSWYQQALGQGPQFIFQYYEEEERQRGNFPDRFSGHQFPNYSSELNVNALLLGDSALYLCASSLRAGGSDTQYFGPGTRLTVL.

This clone was picked up a small number of times. The J gene is TRBJ2-7, the V gene TRBV16; 7 bases fit TRBD2. J lost 2 bases, V lost 4 bases, and 5 bases had no gene match. CDR1 and CDR2 from the germline V gene are KGHSY and FQNENV. This CDR3 comprises 14 residues. The CDR3 is CASSPPRGAYEQYF. CDR3 nucleotide sequence: TGTGCCAGCAGCCCCCCCCGGGGGGCCTACGAGCAGTACTTC.

This clone was observed a few times. The chain is built from TRBV19 and TRBJ2-1; 7 bases fit TRBD2. CDR3 length equals 16 residues. Germline CDR1 and CDR2: LNHDA and SQIVND (reference sequence). V shed 5 bases, J shed 9 bases, and the junction held 16 bases outside the gene matches. The CDR3 protein is CASSPIWGGQSGEQFF. The CDR3 region has the DNA TGTGCCAGTAGTCCGATTTGGGGAGGGCAGAGCGGTGAGCAGTTCTTC.

The V and J genes are TRBV30 and TRBJ2-4, with unresolved D. CDR3 length: 14 amino acids. The V gene's germline CDR1 is GTSNPN and CDR2 SVGIG (reference sequence). Trimming removed 2 bases at V and 1 base at J, with 9 bases between. This chain's CDR3 is CAWSRASAKNIQYF. CDR3 nucleotides: TGTGCCTGGAGTCGCGCGTCGGCCAAAAACATTCAGTACTTC.

This clone turned up a few times. The V and J genes are TRBV18 and TRBJ2-2; D may be TRBD2 (6 bases). The germline V gene encodes CDR1 KGHSH and CDR2 LQKENI. The CDR3 sequence is 15 residues long. The V end lost 5 bases, the J end lost 2 bases, and 12 bases lay between the germline ends. The CDR3 DNA reads TGTGCCAGCTCAGCAGGGACTCACAACACCGGGGAGCTGTTTTTT. It codes for CASSAGTHNTGELFF.